Listed here are 20 T cell receptor beta chains from one sample, sequenced in a study of blood T cell repertoires in COVID-19. The assay was immunoSEQ multiplex PCR, and TCRdb's table has in-frame clones only and misses some. The sample includes 80,000 or so clones, about nine tenths seen only once; the top ten take around 9.8%. Sequencing was performed on peripheral blood. The source of these receptors is a human donor in a cohort sampled during active COVID-19.

CDR3: CASSFWTPFSYEQYF. The CDR3 DNA reads as TGTGCCAGCAGTTTCTGGACACCCTTCTCCTACGAGCAGTACTTC. This chain links TRBV6-6 with TRBJ2-7; D is perhaps TRBD1 (5 bases). V lost 4 bases and J lost 0, with 13 bases in between. The CDR3 has 15 residues. Per germline, CDR1 MNHNY and CDR2 SVGAGI (reference sequence).

V gene TRBV5-1 combines with J gene TRBJ2-3; 8 bases match TRBD2. This CDR3 spans 16 amino acids. With 0 bases clipped from V and 3 bases from J, the junction kept 6 bases outside the gene matches. Per germline, CDR1 SGHRS and CDR2 YFSETQ. Here the CDR3 reads CASSLVSTGGTDTQYF. Written as DNA, the CDR3 is TGCGCCAGCAGCTTGGTGTCAACGGGAGGGACAGATACGCAGTATTTT.

This clone has a handful of counts. The chain recombines TRBV24-1 with TRBJ1-2; 10 bases match TRBD1. Germline V gene lookup returns CDR1 KGHDR and CDR2 SFDVKD. The ends lost 6 bases at V and 3 bases at J; junction bases unmatched: 3. This CDR3 has 14 amino acids. CDR3 DNA sequence: TGTGCCACCAGTCGAGGACAGGGGGACTATGGCTACACCTTC. As protein: CATSRGQGDYGYTF.

The J gene is TRBJ1-5, the V gene TRBV6-1, with TRBD1 as a possible D gene (6 bases). The CDR3 is 15 residues long. With 2 bases removed from V and 1 base from J, the gap between germline ends came to 9 bases. Germline V lookup: CDR1 MNHNS, CDR2 SASEGT. The CDR3 nucleotides read TGTGCCAGCAGTGAAAGGGGGAGCAGCAATCAGCCCCAGCATTTT. It encodes CASSERGSSNQPQHF.

A single count supports this clone. The rearrangement uses TRBV5-1 and TRBJ2-3; the match to TRBD1 covers 7 bases. Trimming at V came to 0 bases and at J to 4 bases, leaving 5 bases not matched to a gene. The CDR3 spans 15 residues. Germline V gene sequence: CDR1 SGHRS, CDR2 YFSETQ. In DNA form, the CDR3 reads TGCGCCAGCAGCTTGGCGAGTGGGACAGCAGATACGCAGTATTTT. Protein sequence: CASSLASGTADTQYF.

This clone appeared once. This chain connects TRBV9 to TRBJ2-5; 12 bases agree with TRBD2. The CDR3 has 16 amino acids. The junction had 8 bases not matched to a gene; V was cut back by 4 bases and J by 4 bases. CDR1 is SGDLS and CDR2 is YYNGEE in the germline V gene. The CDR3 region is CASSPSGGAGVETQYF. The CDR3 region has the DNA TGTGCCAGCAGCCCTAGCGGGGGGGCCGGGGTAGAGACCCAGTACTTC. The whole variable domain, remainder taken from reference TRBV9 and TRBJ2-5, is DSGVTQTPKHLITATGQRVTLRCSPRSGDLSVYWYQQSLDQGLQFLIQYYNGEERAKGNILERFSAQQFPDLHSELNLSSLELGDSALYFCASSPSGGAGVETQYFGPGTRLLVL.

The chain recombines TRBV19 with TRBJ1-2; 8 nucleotides agree with TRBD1. The CDR3 contains 16 residues. Trimming removed 3 bases from V and 0 bases from J; junction bases left unmatched: 6. CDR1 is LNHDA, CDR2 SQIVND, per germline (reference sequence). CDR3 residues: CASSIRTGLSNYGYTF. The CDR3 DNA reads TGTGCCAGTAGTATCCGGACAGGGTTATCTAACTATGGCTACACCTTC.

This sequence joins TRBV6-5 and TRBJ2-3; TRBD1 aligns across 9 bases. Germline V gene lookup returns CDR1 MNHEY and CDR2 SVGAGI. The CDR3 extends over 15 amino acids. V gave up 6 bases and J gave up 5 bases; unmatched junction bases: 9. CDR3 nucleotides: TGTGCCAGCAGGGGACAGGGAGCCGTAGGAGATACGCAGTATTTT. Translation gives CASRGQGAVGDTQYF.

This chain joins TRBV3-1 (or the pseudogene TRBV3-2) and TRBJ2-3; D is possibly TRBD1 (5 bases). Deletions cut 1 base from V and 5 bases from J, with 13 bases between. The CDR3 covers 15 residues. Per the germline V gene, CDR1 is LGHDT and CDR2 is YNNKEL (reference sequence). The CDR3 reads CASSQVGDRKDTQYF. The CDR3 nucleotides read TGTGCCAGCAGCCAAGTAGGGGATCGTAAAGATACGCAGTATTTT.

The chain recombines TRBV5-4 with TRBJ2-7, with TRBD1 matching 9 bases. CDR1 is SGHNT, CDR2 YYREEE, per germline (reference sequence). This CDR3 region has 14 residues. V gave up 0 bases and J gave up 6 bases; unmatched junction bases: 4. CDR3 sequence: CASSLGRQGGEQYF. The CDR3 DNA reads as TGTGCCAGCAGCTTGGGGAGACAGGGGGGCGAGCAGTACTTC. Variable domain in full (rest from reference TRBV5-4 and TRBJ2-7): ETGVTQSPTHLIKTRGQQVTLRCSSQSGHNTVSWYQQALGQGPQFIFQYYREEENGRGNFPPRFSGLQFPNYSSELNVNALELDDSALYLCASSLGRQGGEQYFGPGTRLTVT.

A note on this clone: This same CDR3 is encoded by further DNA sequences in the sample. The rearrangement joins TRBV11-2 to TRBJ2-3; TRBD2 matches at 12 bases. The germline V gene encodes CDR1 SGHAT and CDR2 FQNNGV. V gave up 5 bases and J gave up 2 bases; unmatched junction bases: 8. The CDR3 loop spans 17 amino acids. The CDR3 DNA is TGTGCCAGCAGCCCGCGACTAGCGGGAGACTCCACAGATACGCAGTATTTT. Its protein product is CASSPRLAGDSTDTQYF.

CDR3 sequence: CASSLVRTSGSGQYF. CDR3 nucleotides: TGCGCCAGCAGCTTGGTTCGGACTAGCGGGAGTGGGCAGTACTTC. The rearrangement links TRBV5-1 to TRBJ2-7, with TRBD2 identical over 13 bases. Germline V gene data show CDR1 as SGHRS and CDR2 as YFSETQ. Trimming at V came to 0 bases and at J to 9 bases, leaving 6 bases not matched to a gene. This CDR3 region has 15 residues.

This chain uses TRBV24-1 with TRBJ2-2; no clear D. CDR1 and CDR2 from the germline V gene are KGHDR and SFDVKD. The CDR3 is 13 amino acids. Between the trimmed V and J ends, which lost 7 bases and 6 bases, there was a span of 11 bases. DNA of the CDR3: TGTGCCACCAGCGAAGCGCTCCCCGGGGAGCTGTTTTTT. It codes for CATSEALPGELFF.

V usage is TRBV28 and J usage is TRBJ1-1; maybe TRBD1 (5 bases). This CDR3 has 14 residues. V was cut by 3 bases and J by 1 base, with 9 bases left in between. Germline values: CDR1 MDHEN, CDR2 SYDVKM. The CDR3 loop reads CASSLSQGNTEAFF. The DNA of the CDR3 is TGTGCCAGCAGTTTGAGCCAGGGGAACACTGAAGCTTTCTTT. The variable domain in full, with the rest retrieved from reference TRBV28 and TRBJ1-1, is DVKVTQSSRYLVKRTGEKVFLECVQDMDHENMFWYRQDPGLGLRLIYFSYDVKMKEKGDIPEGYSVSREKKERFSLILESASTNQTSMYLCASSLSQGNTEAFFGQGTRLTVV.

This rearrangement joins TRBV11-2 to TRBJ1-2, with D unresolved. V lost 0 bases and J lost 4, with 21 bases in between. CDR1 is SGHAT and CDR2 is FQNNGV in the germline V gene. This CDR3 spans 18 amino acids. The CDR3: CASSLEPWSRDRRYGYTF. As DNA, the CDR3 is TGTGCCAGCAGCTTAGAGCCTTGGAGCCGAGACCGACGCTATGGCTACACCTTC.

In its sample, this clone was seen a few times. The J gene is TRBJ1-5, the V gene TRBV10-3, with D perhaps matching TRBD1 (5 bases). The CDR3 has 16 amino acids. Germline V gives CDR1 ENHRY, CDR2 SYGVKD. V lost 0 bases to trimming and J lost 1 base, with 10 bases between them. The CDR3 reads CAISESDRFSNQPQHF. In nucleotides, the CDR3 is TGTGCCATCAGTGAGTCCGACAGATTCAGCAATCAGCCCCAGCATTTT.

The rearrangement links TRBV5-4 to TRBJ2-1, with a weak D call TRBD2 (5 bases). Germline V lookup: CDR1 SGHNT, CDR2 YYREEE (reference sequence). The CDR3 is made up of 18 amino acids. Trimming removed 4 bases at V and 1 base at J, with 21 bases between. In DNA, the CDR3 is TGTGCCAGCAGCCCTACTCAGCTCCGGGGAAGTTCCTACAATGAGCAGTTCTTC. It translates to CASSPTQLRGSSYNEQFF.

This chain connects TRBV24-1 to TRBJ1-2; 10 nucleotides align to TRBD1. The V gene end was trimmed by 4 bases and the J gene end by 5 bases; junction bases not matched to a gene: 12. There are 17 residues in the CDR3. Looked up from germline, CDR1 is KGHDR and CDR2 is SFDVKD. The CDR3 spells CATSDRDRGSVWYGYTF. CDR3 DNA sequence: TGTGCCACCAGTGACCGGGACAGGGGTTCGGTTTGGTATGGCTACACCTTC.

In its sample, this clone was seen a few times. J is TRBJ1-2 and V is TRBV5-1, with D possibly TRBD1 on 5 matching bases. The CDR3 runs to 16 residues. V was trimmed by 3 bases and J by 4 bases, leaving 19 bases between them. Germline CDR1 and CDR2: SGHRS and YFSETQ. The CDR3 nucleotides are TGCGCCAGCAGCTCCGAGACCGGGGGGACTGGCTATGGCTACACCTTC. It encodes CASSSETGGTGYGYTF.

This sequence joins TRBV11-2 and TRBJ2-7, with TRBD2 identical over 10 bases. Germline lookup yields CDR1 SGHAT and CDR2 FQNNGV. The CDR3 loop spans 17 amino acids. V was pared by 1 base and J by 7 bases, with 13 bases of the junction left unmatched. In DNA, the CDR3 is TGTGCCAGCAGCTTAGTTTTTGCTAGCGGGAGAGCGGGAGAGCAGTACTTC. As protein: CASSLVFASGRAGEQYF.